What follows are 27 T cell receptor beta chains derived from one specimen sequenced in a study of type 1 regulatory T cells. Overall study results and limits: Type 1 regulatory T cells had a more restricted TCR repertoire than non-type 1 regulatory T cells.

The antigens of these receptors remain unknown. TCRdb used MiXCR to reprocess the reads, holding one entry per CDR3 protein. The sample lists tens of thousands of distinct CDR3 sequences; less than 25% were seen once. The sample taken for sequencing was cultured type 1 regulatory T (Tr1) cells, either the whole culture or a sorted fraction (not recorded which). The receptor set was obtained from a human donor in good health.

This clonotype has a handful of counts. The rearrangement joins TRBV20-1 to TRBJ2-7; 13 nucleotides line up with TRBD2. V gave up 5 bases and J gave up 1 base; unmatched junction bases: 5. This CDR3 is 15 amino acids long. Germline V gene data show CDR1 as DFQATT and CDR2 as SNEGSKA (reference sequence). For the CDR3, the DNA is TGCAGTGCTCGGGGACTAGCGGGAAAGTCCTACGAGCAGTACTTC. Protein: CSARGLAGKSYEQYF.

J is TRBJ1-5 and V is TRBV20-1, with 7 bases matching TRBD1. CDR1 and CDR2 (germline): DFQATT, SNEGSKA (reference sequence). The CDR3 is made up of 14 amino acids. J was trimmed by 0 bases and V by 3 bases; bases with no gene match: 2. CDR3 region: CSASGTDSNQPQHF. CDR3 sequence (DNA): TGCAGTGCTAGCGGGACAGATAGCAATCAGCCCCAGCATTTT.

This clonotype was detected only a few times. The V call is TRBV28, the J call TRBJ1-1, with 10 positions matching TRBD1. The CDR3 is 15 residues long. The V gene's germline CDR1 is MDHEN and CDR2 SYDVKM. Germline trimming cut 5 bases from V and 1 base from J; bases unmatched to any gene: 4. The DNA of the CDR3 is TGTGCCAGCAGTCCTCGACAGGGGGCGAACACTGAAGCTTTCTTT. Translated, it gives CASSPRQGANTEAFF. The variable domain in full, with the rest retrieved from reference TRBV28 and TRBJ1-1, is DVKVTQSSRYLVKRTGEKVFLECVQDMDHENMFWYRQDPGLGLRLIYFSYDVKMKEKGDIPEGYSVSREKKERFSLILESASTNQTSMYLCASSPRQGANTEAFFGQGTRLTVV.

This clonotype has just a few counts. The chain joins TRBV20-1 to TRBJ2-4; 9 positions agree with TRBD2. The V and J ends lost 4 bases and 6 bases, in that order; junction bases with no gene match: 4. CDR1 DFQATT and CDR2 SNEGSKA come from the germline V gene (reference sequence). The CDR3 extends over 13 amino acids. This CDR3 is CSATGSGGNIQYF. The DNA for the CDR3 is TGCAGTGCTACCGGTAGCGGGGGAAACATTCAGTACTTC.

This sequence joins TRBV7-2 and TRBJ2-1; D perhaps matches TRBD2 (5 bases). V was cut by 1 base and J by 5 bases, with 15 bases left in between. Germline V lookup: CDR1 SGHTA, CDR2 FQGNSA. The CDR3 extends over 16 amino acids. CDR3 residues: CASSLVSSGPNNEQFF. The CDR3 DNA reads TGTGCCAGCAGCTTAGTTTCGAGCGGACCGAACAATGAGCAGTTCTTC. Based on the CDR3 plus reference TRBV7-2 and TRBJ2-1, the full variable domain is GAGVSQSPSNKVTEKGKDVELRCDPISGHTALYWYRQSLGQGLEFLIYFQGNSAPDKSGLPSDRFSAERTGGSVSTLTIQRTQQEDSAVYLCASSLVSSGPNNEQFFGPGTRLTVL.

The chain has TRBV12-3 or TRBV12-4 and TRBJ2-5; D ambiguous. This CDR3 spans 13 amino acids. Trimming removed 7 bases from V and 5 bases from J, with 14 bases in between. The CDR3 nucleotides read TGTGCCAGCACCCAAGGGCAGTTCGAGACCCAGTACTTC. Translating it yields CASTQGQFETQYF.

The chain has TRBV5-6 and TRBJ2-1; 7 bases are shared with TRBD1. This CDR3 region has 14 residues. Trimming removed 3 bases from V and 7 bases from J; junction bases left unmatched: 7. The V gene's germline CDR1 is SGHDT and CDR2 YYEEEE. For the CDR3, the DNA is TGTGCCAGCAGCTATGACAGGGATGGGAATGAGCAGTTCTTC. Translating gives CASSYDRDGNEQFF.

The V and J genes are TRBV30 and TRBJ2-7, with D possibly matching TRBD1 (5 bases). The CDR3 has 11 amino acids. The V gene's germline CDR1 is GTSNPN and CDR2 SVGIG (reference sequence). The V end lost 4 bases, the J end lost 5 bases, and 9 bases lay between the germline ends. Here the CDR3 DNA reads TGTGCCTGGACAGGGTCCCACGAGCAGTACTTC. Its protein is CAWTGSHEQYF.

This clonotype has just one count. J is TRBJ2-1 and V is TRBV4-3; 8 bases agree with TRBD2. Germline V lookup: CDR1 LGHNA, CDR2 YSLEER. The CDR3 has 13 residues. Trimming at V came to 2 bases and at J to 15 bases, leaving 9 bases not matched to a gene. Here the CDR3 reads CASSQNTGTRPFF. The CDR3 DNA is TGCGCCAGCAGCCAAAATACCGGGACTAGACCGTTCTTC.

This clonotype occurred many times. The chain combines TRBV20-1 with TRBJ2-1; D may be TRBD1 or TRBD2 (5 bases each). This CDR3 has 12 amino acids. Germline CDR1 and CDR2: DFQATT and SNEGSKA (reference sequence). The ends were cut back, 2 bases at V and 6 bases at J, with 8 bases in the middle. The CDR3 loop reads CSARHGGNEQFF. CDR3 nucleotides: TGCAGTGCTAGACATGGGGGCAATGAGCAGTTCTTC.

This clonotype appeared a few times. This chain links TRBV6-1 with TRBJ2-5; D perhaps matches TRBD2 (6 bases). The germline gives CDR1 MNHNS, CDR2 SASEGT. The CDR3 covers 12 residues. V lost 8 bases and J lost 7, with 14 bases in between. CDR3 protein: CASRAGSGTQYF. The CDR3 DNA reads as TGTGCCAGCCGGGCGGGGTCGGGGACCCAGTACTTC.

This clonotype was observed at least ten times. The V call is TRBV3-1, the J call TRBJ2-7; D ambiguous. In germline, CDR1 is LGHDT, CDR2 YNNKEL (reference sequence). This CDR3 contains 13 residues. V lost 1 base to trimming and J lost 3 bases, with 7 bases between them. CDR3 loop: CASSQGYGYEQYF. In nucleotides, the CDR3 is TGTGCCAGCAGCCAAGGATACGGCTACGAGCAGTACTTC.

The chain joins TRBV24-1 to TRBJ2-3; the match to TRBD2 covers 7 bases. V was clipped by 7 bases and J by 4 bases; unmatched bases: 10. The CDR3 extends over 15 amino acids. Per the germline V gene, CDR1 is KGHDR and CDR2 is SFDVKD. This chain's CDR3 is CATSGPSGRADTQYF. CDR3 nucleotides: TGTGCCACCAGCGGGCCTAGCGGACGGGCAGATACGCAGTATTTT.

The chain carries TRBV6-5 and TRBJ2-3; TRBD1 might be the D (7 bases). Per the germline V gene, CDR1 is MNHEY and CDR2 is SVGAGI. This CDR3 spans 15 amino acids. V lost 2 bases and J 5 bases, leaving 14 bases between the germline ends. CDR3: CASSYGQGGLDTQYF. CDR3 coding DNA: TGTGCCAGCAGTTACGGTCAGGGGGGTTTAGATACGCAGTATTTT.

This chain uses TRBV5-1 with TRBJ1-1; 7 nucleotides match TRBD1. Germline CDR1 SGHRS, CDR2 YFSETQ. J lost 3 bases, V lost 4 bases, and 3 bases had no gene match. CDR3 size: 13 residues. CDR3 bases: TGCGCCAGCAGCAGTACAGGGGACACTGAAGCTTTCTTT. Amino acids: CASSSTGDTEAFF.

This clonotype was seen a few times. CDR3 coding DNA: TGTGCCAGCAGCAGGGAGTTCTACGAGCAGTACTTC. It yields the protein CASSREFYEQYF. The chain is built from TRBV5-6 and TRBJ2-7; tentatively, D is TRBD2 (5 bases). Germline V gives CDR1 SGHDT, CDR2 YYEEEE. V lost 4 bases, J lost 3 bases, and 8 bases lay in between. This CDR3 is built from 12 residues.

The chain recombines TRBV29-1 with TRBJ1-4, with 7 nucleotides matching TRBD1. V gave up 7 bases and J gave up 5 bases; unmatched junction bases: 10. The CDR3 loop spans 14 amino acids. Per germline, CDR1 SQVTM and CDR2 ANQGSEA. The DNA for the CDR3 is TGCAGCGCAAGACCACAGGGGAGAAATGAAAAACTGTTTTTT. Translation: CSARPQGRNEKLFF. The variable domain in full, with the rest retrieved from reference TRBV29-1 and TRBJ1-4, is SAVISQKPSRDICQRGTSLTIQCQVDSQVTMMFWYRQQPGQSLTLIATANQGSEATYESGFVIDKFPISRPNLTFSTLTVSNMSPEDSSIYLCSARPQGRNEKLFFGSGTQLSVL.

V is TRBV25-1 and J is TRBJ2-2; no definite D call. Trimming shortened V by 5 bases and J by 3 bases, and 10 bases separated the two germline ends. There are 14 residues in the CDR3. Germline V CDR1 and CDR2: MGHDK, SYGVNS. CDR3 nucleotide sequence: TGTGCCAGCAGTAAGCTAGGCGACACCGGGGAGCTGTTTTTT. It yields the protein CASSKLGDTGELFF.

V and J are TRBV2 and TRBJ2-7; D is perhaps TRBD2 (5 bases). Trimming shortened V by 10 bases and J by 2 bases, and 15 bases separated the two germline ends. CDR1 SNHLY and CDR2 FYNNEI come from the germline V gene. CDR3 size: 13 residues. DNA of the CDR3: TGTGCCACGAGGAGGACCCCGCCCTACGAGCAGTACTTC. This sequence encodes CATRRTPPYEQYF.

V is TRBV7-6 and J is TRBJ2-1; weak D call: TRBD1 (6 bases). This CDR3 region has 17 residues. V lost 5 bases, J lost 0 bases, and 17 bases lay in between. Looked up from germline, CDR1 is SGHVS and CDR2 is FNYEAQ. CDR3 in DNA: TGTGCCAGCAGCCATGGGGGCCTAAGGAGCTCCTACAATGAGCAGTTCTTC. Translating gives CASSHGGLRSSYNEQFF.

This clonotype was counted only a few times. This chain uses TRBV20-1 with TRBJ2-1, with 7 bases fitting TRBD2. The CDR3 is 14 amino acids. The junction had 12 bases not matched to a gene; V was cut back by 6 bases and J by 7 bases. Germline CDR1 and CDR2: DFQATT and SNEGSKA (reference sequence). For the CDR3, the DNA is TGCAGTGCCAGGGCCGGGACTACCAGGAATGAGCAGTTCTTC. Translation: CSARAGTTRNEQFF.

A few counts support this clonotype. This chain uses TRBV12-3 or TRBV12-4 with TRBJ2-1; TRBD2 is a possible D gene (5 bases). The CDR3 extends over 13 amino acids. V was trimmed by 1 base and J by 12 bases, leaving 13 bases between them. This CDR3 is CASSLGTLAGQFF. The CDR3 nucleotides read TGTGCCAGCAGTTTAGGGACTCTAGCAGGGCAGTTCTTC.

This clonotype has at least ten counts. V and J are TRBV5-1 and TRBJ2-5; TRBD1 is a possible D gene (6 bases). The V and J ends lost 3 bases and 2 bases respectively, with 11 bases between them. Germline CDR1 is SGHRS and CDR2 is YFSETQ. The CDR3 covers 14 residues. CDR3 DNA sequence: TGCGCCAGCAGCTGGATACAGGGACAAGAGACCCAGTACTTC. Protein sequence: CASSWIQGQETQYF.

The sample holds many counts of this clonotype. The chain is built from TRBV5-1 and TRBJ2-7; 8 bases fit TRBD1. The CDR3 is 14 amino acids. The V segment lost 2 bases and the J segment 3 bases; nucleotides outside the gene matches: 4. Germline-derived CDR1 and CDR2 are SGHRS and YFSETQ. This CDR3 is CASSLTTGGYEQYF. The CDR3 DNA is TGCGCCAGCAGCTTAACTACAGGGGGCTACGAGCAGTACTTC.

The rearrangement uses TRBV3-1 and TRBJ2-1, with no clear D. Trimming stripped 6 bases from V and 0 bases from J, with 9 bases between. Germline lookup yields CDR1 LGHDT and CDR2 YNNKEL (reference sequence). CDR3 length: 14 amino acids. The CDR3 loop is CASSPLGSYNEQFF. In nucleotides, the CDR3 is TGTGCCAGCAGTCCATTGGGCTCCTACAATGAGCAGTTCTTC.

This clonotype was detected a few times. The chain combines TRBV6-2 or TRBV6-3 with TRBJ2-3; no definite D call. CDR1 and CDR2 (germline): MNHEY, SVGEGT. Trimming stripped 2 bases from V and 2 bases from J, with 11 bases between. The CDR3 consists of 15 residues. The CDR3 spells CASSYPTRSTDTQYF. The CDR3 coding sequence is TGTGCCAGCAGTTACCCTACTCGGTCCACAGATACGCAGTATTTT.

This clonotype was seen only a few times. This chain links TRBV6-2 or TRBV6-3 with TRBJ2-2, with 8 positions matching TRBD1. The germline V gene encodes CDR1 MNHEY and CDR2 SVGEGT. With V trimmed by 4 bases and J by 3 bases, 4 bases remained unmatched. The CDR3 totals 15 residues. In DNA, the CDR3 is TGTGCCAGCAGTTTCACAGGGGGGCACACCGGGGAGCTGTTTTTT. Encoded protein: CASSFTGGHTGELFF.